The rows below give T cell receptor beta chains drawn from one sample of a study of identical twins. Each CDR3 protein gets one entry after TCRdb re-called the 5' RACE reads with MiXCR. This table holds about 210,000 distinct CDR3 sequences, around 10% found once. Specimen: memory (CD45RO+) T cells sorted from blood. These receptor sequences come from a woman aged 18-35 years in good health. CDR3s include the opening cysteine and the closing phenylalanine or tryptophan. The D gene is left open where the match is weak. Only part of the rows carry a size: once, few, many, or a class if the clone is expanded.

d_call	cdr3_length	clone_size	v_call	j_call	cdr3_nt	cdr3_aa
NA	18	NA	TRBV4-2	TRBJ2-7	TGTGCCATCAGCCCCGGGGGCTTCGGGGGCGGATACTCCTACGAGCAGTACTTC	CAISPGGFGGGYSYEQYF
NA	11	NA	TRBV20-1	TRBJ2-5	TGCAGTCCGCGATTCCATAAGACCCAGTACTTC	CSPRFHKTQYF
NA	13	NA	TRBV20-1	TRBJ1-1	TGCAGTGCTGAACAAGACGGGAACACTGAAGCTTTCTTT	CSAEQDGNTEAFF
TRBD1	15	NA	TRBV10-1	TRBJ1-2	TGCGCCAGCCGAACAGGGGGCGGAATTATCTGTGGCTACACCTTC	CASRTGGGIICGYTF
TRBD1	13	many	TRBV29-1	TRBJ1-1	TGCAGCGCCGGGACAGGCCTCAATTTGGAAGCTTTCTTT	CSAGTGLNLEAFF
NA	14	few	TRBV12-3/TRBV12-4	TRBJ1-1	TGTGCCAGCAGTTCCCGGACGGCGAGCACTGAAGCTTTCTTT	CASSSRTASTEAFF
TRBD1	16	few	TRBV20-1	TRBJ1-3	TGCAGTGCTAGACCTTCCGGGACAGGGATTGGAAACACCATATATTTT	CSARPSGTGIGNTIYF
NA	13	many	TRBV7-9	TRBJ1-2	TGTGCCAGCAGCGATACAGGGTCCTATGGCTACACCTTC	CASSDTGSYGYTF
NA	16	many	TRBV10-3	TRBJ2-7	TGTGCCATCAGTGAGTCGTCAGGGGGGGGAATCTACGAGCAGTACTTC	CAISESSGGGIYEQYF
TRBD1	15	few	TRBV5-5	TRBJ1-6	TGTGCCAGCAGCTTGGTAGTCCAGGGGGATTCACCCCTCCACTTT	CASSLVVQGDSPLHF
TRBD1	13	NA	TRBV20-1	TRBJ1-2	TGCAGTGTTCCCGACAGGGGGCTTCTAGGCTACACCTTC	CSVPDRGLLGYTF
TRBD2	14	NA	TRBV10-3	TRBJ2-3	TGTGCCATCAGAGCTAGCGGGGGAACAGATACGCAGTATTTT	CAIRASGGTDTQYF
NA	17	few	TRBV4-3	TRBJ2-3	TGCGCCAGCAGCCGCAATTATCAGCGGCCACTCACAGATACGCAGTATTTT	CASSRNYQRPLTDTQYF
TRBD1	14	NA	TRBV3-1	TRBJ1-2	TGTGCCAGCACCCTAACAGGGGGCGAGGATGGCTACACCTTC	CASTLTGGEDGYTF
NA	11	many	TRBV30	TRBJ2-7	TGTGCCTGGAGTGTCTCCTACGAGCAGTACTTC	CAWSVSYEQYF
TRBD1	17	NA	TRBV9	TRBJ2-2	TGTGCCAGCAGCGTTCCTAGGACAGGGGAAAACACCGGGGAGCTGTTTTTT	CASSVPRTGENTGELFF
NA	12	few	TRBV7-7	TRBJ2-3	TGTGCTAGCAGCTCGGACAGCGATACGCAGTATTTT	CASSSDSDTQYF
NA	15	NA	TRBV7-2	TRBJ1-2	TGTGCCAGCAGACCATACAGCGCCGGGGACTATGGCTACACCTTC	CASRPYSAGDYGYTF
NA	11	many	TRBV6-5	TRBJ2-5	TGTGCCAGCAGCCCCGGGGTGTCCCAGTACTTC	CASSPGVSQYF
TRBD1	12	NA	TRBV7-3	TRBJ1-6	TGTGCCAGCGGGGACAGCGGGGTACCCCTCCACTTT	CASGDSGVPLHF
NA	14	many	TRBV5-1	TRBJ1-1	TGCGCCAGCAGCTTGACCCCACGGAACACTGAAGCTTTCTTT	CASSLTPRNTEAFF
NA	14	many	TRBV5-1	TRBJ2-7	TGCGCCAGCAGCTTCGGAACGCCCATCGGAGAGCAGTACTTC	CASSFGTPIGEQYF